This T cell receptor beta chain was captured by sequencing in a study of cytomegalovirus exposure and HLA in healthy donors. Researchers ran the PCR with 60 Vbeta and 13 Jbeta primers. Assay used: immunoSEQ multiplex PCR; TCRdb lists only in-frame clones, some missing. In the table there are fewer than 95,000 clones, roughly 70% of which are singletons. Germline assignment: CDR1 SGDLS and CDR2 YYNGEE. CDR3 length: 13 amino acids. The germline V and J ends were trimmed by 4 bases and 6 bases, with 11 bases remaining between them. The sequence was obtained from a man aged 40-49 years in good health and CMV-seronegative. The chain links TRBV9 to TRBJ1-5; unclear D gene. Sequences were obtained from PBMCs. As DNA, the CDR3 is TGTGCCAGCAGCCTGACTGGGAGTCAGCCCCAGCATTTT. This codes for CASSLTGSQPQHF.